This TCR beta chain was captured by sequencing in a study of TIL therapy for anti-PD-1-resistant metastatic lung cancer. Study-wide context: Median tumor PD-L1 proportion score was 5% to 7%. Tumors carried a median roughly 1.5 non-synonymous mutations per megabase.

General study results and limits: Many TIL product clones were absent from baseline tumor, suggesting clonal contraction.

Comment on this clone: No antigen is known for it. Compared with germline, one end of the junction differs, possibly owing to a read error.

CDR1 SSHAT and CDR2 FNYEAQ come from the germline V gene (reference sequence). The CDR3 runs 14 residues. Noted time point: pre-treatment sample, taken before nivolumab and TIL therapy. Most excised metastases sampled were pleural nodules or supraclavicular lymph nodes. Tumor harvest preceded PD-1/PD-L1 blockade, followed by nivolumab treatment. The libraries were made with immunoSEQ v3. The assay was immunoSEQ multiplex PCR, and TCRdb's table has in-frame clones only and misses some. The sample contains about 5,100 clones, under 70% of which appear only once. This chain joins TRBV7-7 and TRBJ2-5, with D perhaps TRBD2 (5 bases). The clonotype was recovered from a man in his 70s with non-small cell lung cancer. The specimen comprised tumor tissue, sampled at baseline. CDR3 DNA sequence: TGTGCTAGCAGCTTAGAGGGCAGCCAAGAGACCCAGTACTTC. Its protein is CASSLEGSQETQYF.